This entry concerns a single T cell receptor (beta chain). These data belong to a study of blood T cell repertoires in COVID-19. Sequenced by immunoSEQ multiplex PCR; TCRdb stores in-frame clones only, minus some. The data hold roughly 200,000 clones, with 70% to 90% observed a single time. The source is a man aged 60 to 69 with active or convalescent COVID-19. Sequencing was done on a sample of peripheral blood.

The CDR3 here is CSVEGLNTIYF. CDR3 DNA: TGCAGCGTTGAGGGACTAAACACCATATATTTT. The chain employs TRBV29-1 and TRBJ1-3; a possible D gene is TRBD1 (5 bases). The germline V and J ends were trimmed by 3 bases and 6 bases, with 6 bases remaining between them. Per germline, CDR1 SQVTM and CDR2 ANQGSEA. This CDR3 has 11 amino acids.